These 22 T cell receptor beta chains were sequenced from one sample in a study of shared clonotypes between healthy human individuals. The repertoire was sequenced with immunoSEQ multiplex PCR; TCRdb's copy has only in-frame clones and lacks some. Counted here are roughly 2 million clones, 90% to 95% occurring once; the ten biggest clones make up roughly 0.13%. The specimen sequenced was naive CD4+ T cells sorted from blood. Sample subset: CD45RA+ positively selected. The source is a man aged 18 to 30 in good health.

V usage is TRBV10-3 and J usage is TRBJ1-2; D gene unclear. Germline V gives CDR1 ENHRY, CDR2 SYGVKD. Trimming removed 3 bases at V and 0 bases at J, with 8 bases between. CDR3 length equals 14 residues. CDR3 DNA sequence: TGTGCCATCAGTGACCAGGCCACTAACTATGGCTACACCTTC. Translated, it gives CAISDQATNYGYTF.

Ten or more counts support this clone. The V gene is TRBV5-1, the J gene TRBJ1-1; TRBD1 aligns across 7 bases. The CDR3 sequence is 13 residues long. Trimming at V came to 3 bases and at J to 5 bases, leaving 4 bases not matched to a gene. CDR1 and CDR2 from the germline V gene are SGHRS and YFSETQ. This chain's CDR3 is CASSWDSETEAFF. Here the CDR3 DNA reads TGCGCCAGCAGCTGGGACAGTGAGACTGAAGCTTTCTTT.

The rearrangement links TRBV6-1 to TRBJ1-1; D is ambiguous. Deletions cut 7 bases from V and 0 bases from J, with 6 bases between. Germline-derived CDR1 and CDR2 are MNHNS and SASEGT. There are 12 residues in the CDR3. The CDR3 spells CASKGLNTEAFF. DNA for the CDR3: TGTGCCAGCAAAGGGCTGAACACTGAAGCTTTCTTT.

The V gene is TRBV5-4, the J gene TRBJ2-5; D ambiguous. CDR1 and CDR2 from the germline V gene are SGHNT and YYREEE (reference sequence). CDR3 length: 15 residues. Trimming shortened V by 1 base and J by 2 bases, and 12 bases separated the two germline ends. The CDR3 spells CASSLKGVVQETQYF. The CDR3 nucleotides are TGTGCCAGCAGCTTGAAGGGCGTCGTGCAAGAGACCCAGTACTTC.

This chain connects TRBV5-1 to TRBJ2-1, with a weak D call TRBD1 (6 bases). Germline-derived CDR1 and CDR2 are SGHRS and YFSETQ. The length of the CDR3 is 14 residues. V lost 4 bases and J lost 5, with 13 bases in between. This CDR3 is CASSPDRTDNEQFF. CDR3 nucleotides: TGCGCCAGCAGCCCGGACAGAACAGACAATGAGCAGTTCTTC.

The J gene is TRBJ2-1, the V gene TRBV7-9; D remains ambiguous. Germline V gives CDR1 SEHNR, CDR2 FQNEAQ (reference sequence). Trimming took 5 bases from V and 10 from J, leaving 12 bases between them. The CDR3 is 12 residues long. CDR3: CASSILGREQFF. For the CDR3, the DNA is TGTGCCAGCAGCATCCTAGGCCGAGAGCAGTTCTTC.

The rearrangement links TRBV7-9 to TRBJ2-3, with unresolved D. V was trimmed by 2 bases and J by 1 base, leaving 13 bases between them. Germline CDR1 SEHNR, CDR2 FQNEAQ (reference sequence). The CDR3 totals 16 residues. CDR3 sequence reads: CASSLNSAGGTDTQYF. The CDR3 nucleotides read TGTGCCAGCAGCTTAAACAGCGCTGGGGGCACAGATACGCAGTATTTT. The full variable domain, its missing parts supplied by reference TRBV7-9 and TRBJ2-3, is DTGVSQNPRHKITKRGQNVTFRCDPISEHNRLYWYRQTLGQGPEFLTYFQNEAQLEKSRLLSDRFSAERPKGSFSTLEIQRTEQGDSAMYLCASSLNSAGGTDTQYFGPGTRLTVL.

The J gene is TRBJ2-5, the V gene TRBV4-1; D not certain. CDR1 and CDR2 (germline): MGHRA, YSYEKL. The CDR3 spans 13 residues. V was clipped by 4 bases and J by 5 bases, with 11 bases between them. DNA of the CDR3: TGCGCCAGCAGCCGAGGAAGGCTGGAGACCCAGTACTTC. This encodes CASSRGRLETQYF.

This sequence joins TRBV4-1 and TRBJ2-2, with D perhaps TRBD2 (5 bases). CDR1 and CDR2 (germline): MGHRA, YSYEKL. The germline V and J ends were trimmed by 4 bases and 3 bases, with 9 bases remaining between them. The CDR3 has 14 residues. The CDR3 coding sequence is TGCGCCAGCAGCCGAATCGGGGACACCGGGGAGCTGTTTTTT. Its translation is CASSRIGDTGELFF.

The chain employs TRBV15 and TRBJ1-5; 12 nucleotides match TRBD1. Germline V gene data show CDR1 as LNHNV and CDR2 as YYDKDF (reference sequence). V lost 1 base and J lost 8; bases outside the gene matches: 12. The length of the CDR3 is 18 residues. The DNA of the CDR3 is TGTGCCACCAGCAGAGGTTTGGAGGGACAGGGGGCCAGGGAGCCCCAGCATTTT. This sequence encodes CATSRGLEGQGAREPQHF.

The V and J genes are TRBV15 and TRBJ2-7; 11 bases fit TRBD2. This CDR3 spans 15 amino acids. Losses at the gene ends were 6 bases for V and 3 bases for J; bases not matched to a gene: 7. The germline CDR1 and CDR2 sequences are LNHNV and YYDKDF (reference sequence). CDR3 region: CATSSGLAGNYEQYF. The CDR3, as DNA: TGTGCCACCAGTAGCGGACTAGCGGGCAACTACGAGCAGTACTTC.

This clone came up once. This rearrangement joins TRBV28 to TRBJ1-2; TRBD1 aligns across 10 bases. This CDR3 is built from 14 residues. Germline V lookup: CDR1 MDHEN, CDR2 SYDVKM. V was clipped by 11 bases and J by 2 bases; unmatched bases: 8. CDR3 sequence: CAAYGQGENYGYTF. The CDR3 nucleotides are TGTGCCGCCTACGGACAGGGGGAGAACTATGGCTACACCTTC.

The genes are TRBV5-1 and TRBJ2-1; 8 bases agree with TRBD1. Per the germline V gene, CDR1 is SGHRS and CDR2 is YFSETQ. The ends lost 4 bases at V and 7 bases at J; junction bases unmatched: 13. The CDR3 covers 16 residues. DNA of the CDR3: TGCGCCAGCAGCGCGCAAGGACAGGGAATATCAAATGAGCAGTTCTTC. Translating gives CASSAQGQGISNEQFF.

The chain is built from TRBV4-3 and TRBJ1-4, with a possible D match to TRBD1 (6 bases). V was pared by 1 base and J by 0 bases, with 15 bases between. The CDR3 runs 18 residues. Germline V CDR1 and CDR2: LGHNA, YSLEER. As DNA, the CDR3 is TGCGCCAGCAGCCAAGCACGGACAGAATATGCAACTAATGAAAAACTGTTTTTT. Its protein is CASSQARTEYATNEKLFF.

This chain uses TRBV2 with TRBJ1-6; D may be TRBD1 (5 bases). CDR1 is SNHLY and CDR2 is FYNNEI in the germline V gene. The CDR3 has 15 residues. V was trimmed by 2 bases and J by 10 bases, leaving 15 bases between them. CDR3 in DNA: TGTGCCAGCAGTGAACGGGCAGGGTGGGGGTCACCCCTCCACTTT. This sequence encodes CASSERAGWGSPLHF.

This rearrangement joins TRBV10-3 to TRBJ1-1; no clear D. The CDR3 is made up of 13 amino acids. Trimming shortened V by 10 bases and J by 2 bases, and 14 bases separated the two germline ends. Germline CDR1 and CDR2: ENHRY and SYGVKD. This chain's CDR3 is CATQENPNTEAFF. CDR3 DNA: TGTGCCACCCAGGAGAACCCTAACACTGAAGCTTTCTTT.

The chain has TRBV7-2 and TRBJ2-7, with 8 bases lining up with TRBD2. Germline loops: CDR1 SGHTA, CDR2 FQGNSA. The V segment lost 1 base and the J segment 0 bases; nucleotides outside the gene matches: 2. This CDR3 contains 15 residues. Here the CDR3 reads CASSLVLADSYEQYF. CDR3 coding DNA: TGTGCCAGCAGCTTAGTACTAGCGGACTCCTACGAGCAGTACTTC.

V gene TRBV5-6 combines with J gene TRBJ2-7; 9 bases agree with TRBD1. Germline CDR1 reads SGHDT; CDR2 reads YYEEEE. The trim removed 4 bases at V and 3 bases at J, leaving 8 bases unmatched. This CDR3 has 15 amino acids. The CDR3 coding sequence is TGTGCCAGCAGCGCGGACAGGGGAAATAACTACGAGCAGTACTTC. This gives the protein CASSADRGNNYEQYF.

The CDR3 sequence: CAWSVMSEAFF. DNA for the CDR3: TGTGCCTGGAGTGTTATGAGTGAAGCTTTCTTT. The V gene is TRBV30, the J gene TRBJ1-1, with unresolved D. Between the trimmed V and J ends, which lost 0 bases and 7 bases, there was a span of 6 bases. Germline loops: CDR1 GTSNPN, CDR2 SVGIG (reference sequence). This CDR3 spans 11 amino acids.

This clone occurred a few times. Distinct nucleotide sequences in the sample also encode this CDR3. The J gene is TRBJ1-2, the V gene TRBV5-4; a possible D gene is TRBD1 (5 bases). CDR1 and CDR2 (germline): SGHNT, YYREEE (reference sequence). The CDR3 covers 13 residues. Trimming cost V 0 bases and J 2 bases, with 5 bases left between them. The CDR3 here is CASSLGQNYGYTF. The CDR3, as DNA: TGTGCCAGCAGCTTGGGACAGAACTATGGCTACACCTTC.

This chain uses TRBV28 with TRBJ1-2; a weak D match, TRBD1 (6 bases). CDR3 length equals 16 residues. Germline CDR1 and CDR2: MDHEN and SYDVKM. Between the trimmed V and J ends, which lost 1 base and 8 bases, there was a span of 20 bases. In DNA form, the CDR3 reads TGTGCCAGCAGTTTATCTTCGAGGGGGTTCCCCCAGGGCTACACCTTC. Amino acid sequence: CASSLSSRGFPQGYTF.

A remark on this clone: Other DNA sequences in this sample translate to the same CDR3. V and J are TRBV7-2 and TRBJ2-2; the D gene is possibly TRBD1 (5 bases). The CDR3 contains 15 residues. Germline CDR1 is SGHTA and CDR2 is FQGNSA. Deletions cut 2 bases from V and 2 bases from J, with 9 bases between. This CDR3 is CASSLNRPNTGELFF. The CDR3 bases are TGTGCCAGCAGCTTAAACAGGCCAAACACCGGGGAGCTGTTTTTT.